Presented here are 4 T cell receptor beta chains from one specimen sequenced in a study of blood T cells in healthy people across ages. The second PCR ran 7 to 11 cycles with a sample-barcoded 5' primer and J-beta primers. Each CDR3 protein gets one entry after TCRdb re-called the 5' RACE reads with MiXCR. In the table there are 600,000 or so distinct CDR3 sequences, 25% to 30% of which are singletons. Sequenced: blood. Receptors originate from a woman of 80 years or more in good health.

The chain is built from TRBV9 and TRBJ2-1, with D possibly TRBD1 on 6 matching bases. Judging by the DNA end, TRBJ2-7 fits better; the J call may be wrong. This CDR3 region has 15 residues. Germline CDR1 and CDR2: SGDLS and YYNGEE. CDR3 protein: CASSVGQGYYNEQYF. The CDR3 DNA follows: TGTGCCAGCAGCGTAGGCCAGGGGTACTACAATGAGCAGTACTTC.

CDR3 sequence: CAISDPRTSGGHTDTQYF. For the CDR3, the DNA is TGTGCCATCAGTGACCCTAGGACTAGCGGGGGCCACACAGATACGCAGTATTTT. The chain recombines TRBV10-3 with TRBJ2-3, with 13 bases aligning to TRBD2. From germline, CDR1 is ENHRY and CDR2 SYGVKD. The CDR3 is 18 residues long. Losses at the gene ends were 3 bases for V and 2 bases for J; bases not matched to a gene: 8.

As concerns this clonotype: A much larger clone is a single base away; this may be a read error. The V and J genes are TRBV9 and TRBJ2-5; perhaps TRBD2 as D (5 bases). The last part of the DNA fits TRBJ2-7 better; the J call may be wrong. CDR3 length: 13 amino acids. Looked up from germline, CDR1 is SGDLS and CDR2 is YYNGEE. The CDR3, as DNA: TGTGCCAGCGGCGTAGGAGGTAAGAGCGAGCAGTACTTC. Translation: CASGVGGKSEQYF.

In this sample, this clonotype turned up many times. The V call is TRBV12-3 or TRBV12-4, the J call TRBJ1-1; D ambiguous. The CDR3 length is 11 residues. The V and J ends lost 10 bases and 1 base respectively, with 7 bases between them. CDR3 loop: CATRENTEAFF. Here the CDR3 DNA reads TGTGCCACTCGAGAGAACACTGAAGCTTTCTTT.